Listed below are T cell receptor beta chains from one sample, sequenced in a study of cytomegalovirus exposure and HLA in healthy donors. TCRdb's table, derived via immunoSEQ multiplex PCR, lists solely in-frame clones and lacks some. The repertoire consists of roughly 220,000 clones, with 80% to 90% occurring once and the leading ten covering around 3%. The specimen was PBMCs. Source of these receptors: a man aged 25-45 years in good health and CMV-seronegative. CDR3s include the opening cysteine and the closing phenylalanine or tryptophan. D genes are given only for firm matches. Size is omitted from some rows. Given values are once, few, many or a class for expanded clones.

-	TRBV23-1	TRBD1	TRBJ2-7	TGCGCCAGCAGCCCACAATCGATAGGGACAGGGGGGCCCGAGCAGTACTTC	CASSPQSIGTGGPEQYF
-	TRBV19	-	TRBJ1-2	TGTGCCAGTAGTATAGTCCTGGGCCGGAACTATGGCTACACCTTC	CASSIVLGRNYGYTF
-	TRBV28	-	TRBJ1-5	TGTGCCAGCAGTTTATGGGCAGGGAACGGCAATCAGCCCCAGCATTTT	CASSLWAGNGNQPQHF
-	TRBV7-9	TRBD2	TRBJ2-1	TGTGCCAGCAGCCTGACTAGCGGGGGCAATGAGCAGTTCTTC	CASSLTSGGNEQFF
once	TRBV15	-	TRBJ2-7	TGTGCCACCAGCAGAGATCTCGGGGTAGGCTCCTACGAGCAGTACTTC	CATSRDLGVGSYEQYF
-	TRBV6-1	-	TRBJ1-5	TGTGCCAGCAGTGAATCGGGTTACCGTTTGAATAGCAATCAGCCCCAGCATTTT	CASSESGYRLNSNQPQHF
-	TRBV7-6	TRBD1	TRBJ2-3	TGTGCCAGCAGCTTAGGAGGGGGCCTGGCAACAGATACGCAGTATTTT	CASSLGGGLATDTQYF
-	TRBV5-1	TRBD1	TRBJ1-4	TGCGCCAGCAGTTTCGACAGGGGGGCAACTAATGAAAAACTGTTTTTT	CASSFDRGATNEKLFF
-	TRBV7-7	-	TRBJ2-1	TGTGCTAGCAGCCGTGACAGTATCTCCTACAATGAGCAGTTCTTC	CASSRDSISYNEQFF
-	TRBV5-1	-	TRBJ2-7	TGCGCCAGCAGCGGGGAGGTGGGATCGGACGAGCAGTACTTC	CASSGEVGSDEQYF
-	TRBV28	-	TRBJ2-3	TGTGCCAGCAGTTTACCACGCCTTCTAGCGTCCCCAGCAGATACGCAGTATTTT	CASSLPRLLASPADTQYF
few	TRBV4-3	TRBD1	TRBJ2-7	TGCGCCAGCAGCCGCGCCGGGACAGGGGCCTACGAGCAGTACTTC	CASSRAGTGAYEQYF
once	TRBV9	TRBD1	TRBJ2-7	TGTGCCAGCAGCGTAGGAACAGGGGTTGGTTACGAGCAGTACTTC	CASSVGTGVGYEQYF
-	TRBV4-2	TRBD1	TRBJ1-2	TGTGCCAGCAGCCGAACCGGGACAGTCAGTATGAGAGGCTATGGCTACACCTTC	CASSRTGTVSMRGYGYTF
once	TRBV19	-	TRBJ1-6	TGTGCCAGTAGTGCGACAGGTAATTCACCCCTCCACTTT	CASSATGNSPLHF
-	TRBV18	TRBD1	TRBJ1-2	TGTGCCAGCTCACCGGGACAGAGTCATGGTGGCTACACCTTC	CASSPGQSHGGYTF
once	TRBV7-3	TRBD2	TRBJ2-3	TGTGCCAGCAGCTTAACTGGTAGCGGGGGGATGTTAGATACGCAGTATTTT	CASSLTGSGGMLDTQYF
few	TRBV18	TRBD1	TRBJ2-7	TGTGCCAGCTCACCACCTGGGACAGGGGATTTTGAGCAGTACTTC	CASSPPGTGDFEQYF
-	TRBV5-1	TRBD1	TRBJ2-2	TGCGCCAGCAGCCACAGGACAGGGACGAACACCGGGGAGCTGTTTTTT	CASSHRTGTNTGELFF
-	TRBV28	-	TRBJ2-2	TGTGCCAGCAGTTTACGGCTAGACGGCACCGGGGAGCTGTTTTTT	CASSLRLDGTGELFF
-	TRBV28	TRBD1	TRBJ1-2	TGTGCCAGTTCCGTTTTAGCAGGGGGATATGGCTACACCTTC	CASSVLAGGYGYTF
-	TRBV18	TRBD1	TRBJ1-1	TGTGCCAGCTCGTCGGACAGGGGTCTTATGAACACTGAAGCTTTCTTT	CASSSDRGLMNTEAFF
-	TRBV9	-	TRBJ2-7	TGTGCCAGCAGCGTCGGGAGCTCCTACGAGCAGTACTTC	CASSVGSSYEQYF
once	TRBV7-2	-	TRBJ1-2	TGTGCCAGCAGCCCCGTTGGAGGCCTCGCGGCTAACTATGGCTACACCTTC	CASSPVGGLAANYGYTF
-	TRBV6-5	TRBD1	TRBJ2-5	TGTGCCAACACAGGGGGCCAAGAGACCCAGTACTTC	CANTGGQETQYF
-	TRBV11-2	TRBD1	TRBJ2-7	TGTGCCAGCACCCTAGCCAGGGGGCTCTACGAGCAGTACTTC	CASTLARGLYEQYF
-	TRBV6-5	-	TRBJ2-1	TGTGCCAGCTCCTCGGACTACCCCCTGGGCAATGAGCAGTTCTTC	CASSSDYPLGNEQFF
few	TRBV20-1	-	TRBJ1-4	TGCAGTGTGGGGGGGGAAAAACTGTTTTTT	CSVGGEKLFF
-	TRBV19	-	TRBJ2-3	TGTGCCAGTAGTTTGCTAGCAGGCACAGATACGCAGTATTTT	CASSLLAGTDTQYF
once	TRBV29-1	-	TRBJ2-5	TGCAGCGTATTGGGTAGGGGAGAGACCCAGTACTTC	CSVLGRGETQYF
few	TRBV6-5	TRBD1	TRBJ1-4	TGTGCCAGCAGTCGGGACAGGGGGAATGAAAAACTGTTTTTT	CASSRDRGNEKLFF